A selection of T cell receptor beta chains follows, all from one sample in a study of a mutant IDH1 vaccine in newly diagnosed glioma. The method was immunoSEQ multiplex PCR; TCRdb's version includes in-frame clones alone and lacks a portion of them. The sample has approximately 64,000 clones, less than 85% seen once. For these receptors, no antigen is known. Source: PBMCs, taken from a glioma patient whose treatment included an IDH1 peptide vaccine. All receptors come from a woman aged 50 to 65 with glioma. CDR3s include the opening cysteine and the closing phenylalanine or tryptophan. D genes are given only for firm matches. Expanded clones are given a class, and other clones once, few, many or no size at all.

V gene	J gene	D gene	clone size	CDR3 DNA	CDR3 protein
TRBV5-1	TRBJ2-2	NA	NA	TGCGCCAGCAGCTTAGAGTTATACACCGGGGAGCTGTTTTTT	CASSLELYTGELFF
TRBV4-3	TRBJ1-2	NA	NA	TGCGCCAGCAGCCAAGATAGAGTGAATGGCTACACCTTC	CASSQDRVNGYTF
TRBV25-1	TRBJ1-6	TRBD1	NA	TGTGCCAGCAGTGAACCCGGGAAGGGGGCAAGTTCACCCCTCCACTTT	CASSEPGKGASSPLHF
TRBV19	TRBJ1-2	NA	NA	TGTGCCACACAGACACCTAACCGCGACTATGGTGGCTACACCTTC	CATQTPNRDYGGYTF
TRBV6-1	TRBJ2-7	NA	NA	TGTGCCAGCAGTGGTTTGGCGGGGAGCTCCTACGAGCAGTACTTC	CASSGLAGSSYEQYF
TRBV15	TRBJ2-7	NA	once	TGTGCCACCGGTTGGGTCAACTCCTACGAGCAGTACTTC	CATGWVNSYEQYF
TRBV12-5	TRBJ1-1	NA	NA	TGTGCTAGTGGTTTGGGTGAGGGTAAAGCTTTCTTT	CASGLGEGKAFF
TRBV5-1	TRBJ1-1	NA	NA	TGCGCCAGCAGGCCCGGGTGGGGGGAGGACACTGAAGCTTTCTTT	CASRPGWGEDTEAFF
TRBV13	TRBJ1-1	NA	NA	TGTGCCAGCAGCTTCGGGACCAGTAACACTGAAGCTTTCTTT	CASSFGTSNTEAFF
TRBV5-1	TRBJ2-2	TRBD1	NA	TGCGCCAGCAGCCTTGACAGGGCCGGGGAGCTGTTTTTT	CASSLDRAGELFF
TRBV6-5	TRBJ1-2	TRBD1	NA	TGTGCCAGCAGTTATTCTACAGGGGCCCCCACCTTC	CASSYSTGAPTF
TRBV6-5	TRBJ1-2	TRBD1	NA	TGTGCCAGCAGTTACAAGGGACAGATCTATGGCTACACCTTC	CASSYKGQIYGYTF